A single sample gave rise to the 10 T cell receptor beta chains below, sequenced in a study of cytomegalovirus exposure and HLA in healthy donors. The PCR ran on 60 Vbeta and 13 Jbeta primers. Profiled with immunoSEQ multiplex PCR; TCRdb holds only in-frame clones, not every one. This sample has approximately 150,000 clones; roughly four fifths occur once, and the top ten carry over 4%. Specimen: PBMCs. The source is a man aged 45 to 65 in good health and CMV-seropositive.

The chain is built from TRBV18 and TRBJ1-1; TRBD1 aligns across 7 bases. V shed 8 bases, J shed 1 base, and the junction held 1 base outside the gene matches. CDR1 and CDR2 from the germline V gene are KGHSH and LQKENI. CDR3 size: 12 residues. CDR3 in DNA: TGTGCCAGCAGACAGGGGAACACTGAAGCTTTCTTT. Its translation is CASRQGNTEAFF.

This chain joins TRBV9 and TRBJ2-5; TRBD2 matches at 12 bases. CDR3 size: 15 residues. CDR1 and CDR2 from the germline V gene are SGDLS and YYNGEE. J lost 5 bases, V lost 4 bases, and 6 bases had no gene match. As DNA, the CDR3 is TGTGCCAGCAGCCTGACTAGCGGGGGAGGGGAGACCCAGTACTTC. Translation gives CASSLTSGGGETQYF.

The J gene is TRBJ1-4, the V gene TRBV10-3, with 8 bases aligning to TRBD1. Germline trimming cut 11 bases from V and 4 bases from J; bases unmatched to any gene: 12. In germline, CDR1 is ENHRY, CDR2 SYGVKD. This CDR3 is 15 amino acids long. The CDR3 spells CASGGGQGVNEKLFF. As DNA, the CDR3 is TGTGCCTCAGGAGGTGGACAGGGCGTTAATGAAAAACTGTTTTTT.

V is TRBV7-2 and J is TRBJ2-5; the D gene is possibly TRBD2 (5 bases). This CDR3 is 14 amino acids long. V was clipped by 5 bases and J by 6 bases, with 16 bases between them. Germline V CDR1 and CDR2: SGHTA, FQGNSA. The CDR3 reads CASSPTRVEQTQYF. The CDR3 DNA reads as TGTGCCAGCAGCCCTACTAGAGTGGAACAGACCCAGTACTTC.

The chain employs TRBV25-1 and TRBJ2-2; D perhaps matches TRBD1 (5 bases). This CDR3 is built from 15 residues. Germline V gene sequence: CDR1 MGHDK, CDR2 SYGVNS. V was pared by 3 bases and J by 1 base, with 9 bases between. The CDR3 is CASSEQGRNTGELFF. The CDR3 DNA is TGTGCCAGCAGTGAGCAGGGTAGGAACACCGGGGAGCTGTTTTTT. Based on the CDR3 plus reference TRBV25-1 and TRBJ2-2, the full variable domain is EADIYQTPRYLVIGTGKKITLECSQTMGHDKMYWYQQDPGMELHLIHYSYGVNSTEKGDLSSESTVSRIRTEHFPLTLESARPSHTSQYLCASSEQGRNTGELFFGEGSRLTVL.

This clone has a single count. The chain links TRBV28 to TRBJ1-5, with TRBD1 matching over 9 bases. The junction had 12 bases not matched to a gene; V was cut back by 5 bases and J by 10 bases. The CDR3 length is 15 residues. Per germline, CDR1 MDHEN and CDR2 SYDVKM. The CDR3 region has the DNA TGTGCCAGCAGTAAACCAACGACAGGGGGGGGACCCCAGCATTTT. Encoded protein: CASSKPTTGGGPQHF.

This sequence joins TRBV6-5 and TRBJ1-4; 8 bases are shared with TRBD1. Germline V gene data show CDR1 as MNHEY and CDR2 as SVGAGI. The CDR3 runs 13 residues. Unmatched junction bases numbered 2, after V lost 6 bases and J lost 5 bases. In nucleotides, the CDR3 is TGTGCCAGCAGGGACAGGGCCAATGAAAAACTGTTTTTT. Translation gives CASRDRANEKLFF.

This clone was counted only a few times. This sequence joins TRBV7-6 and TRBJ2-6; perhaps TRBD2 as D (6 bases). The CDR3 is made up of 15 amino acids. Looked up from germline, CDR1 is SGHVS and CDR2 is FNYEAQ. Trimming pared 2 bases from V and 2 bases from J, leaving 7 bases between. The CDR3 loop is CASSLWGAGANVLTF. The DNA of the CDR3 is TGTGCCAGCAGCTTATGGGGGGCTGGGGCCAACGTCCTGACTTTC. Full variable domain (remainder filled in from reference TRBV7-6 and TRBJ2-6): GAGVSQSPRYKVTKRGQDVALRCDPISGHVSLYWYRQALGQGPEFLTYFNYEAQQDKSGLPNDRFSAERPEGSISTLTIQRTEQRDSAMYRCASSLWGAGANVLTFGAGSRLTVL.

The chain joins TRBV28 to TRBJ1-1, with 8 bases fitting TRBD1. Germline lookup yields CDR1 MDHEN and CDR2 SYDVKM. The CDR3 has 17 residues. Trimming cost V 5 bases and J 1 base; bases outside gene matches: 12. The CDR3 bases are TGTGCCAGCAGTGCAGGGGGCCCAATATTTTGGAACACTGAAGCTTTCTTT. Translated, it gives CASSAGGPIFWNTEAFF.

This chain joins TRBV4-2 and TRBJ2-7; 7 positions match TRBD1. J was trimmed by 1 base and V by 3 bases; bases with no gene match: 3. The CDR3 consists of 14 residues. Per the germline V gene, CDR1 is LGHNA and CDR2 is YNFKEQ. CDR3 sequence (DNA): TGTGCCAGCAGCCAGGGCAGGGGGTCCTACGAGCAGTACTTC. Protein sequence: CASSQGRGSYEQYF.